One sample yielded the 5 T cell receptor beta chains listed below, sequenced in a study of response to subunit inactivated influenza vaccine. TCRdb used MiXCR to reprocess the RT-PCR reads, holding one entry per CDR3 protein. The data hold about half a million distinct CDR3 sequences, with over 9.5% observed a single time. The sample consisted of PBMCs from blood, taken 40 to 50 days after vaccination. These receptor sequences come from a man aged 50 to 60 who received an inactivated influenza vaccine.

This clonotype has only a few counts. J is TRBJ1-1 and V is TRBV3-1, with D hard to call. V gave up 1 base and J gave up 0 bases, with 9 bases separating them. This CDR3 contains 15 residues. Per the germline V gene, CDR1 is LGHDT and CDR2 is YNNKEL (reference sequence). The CDR3 here is CASSQGSTMNTEAFF. The CDR3 DNA follows: TGTGCCAGCAGCCAAGGAAGTACTATGAACACTGAAGCTTTCTTT.

This clonotype has only a few counts. The chain couples TRBV5-1 to TRBJ2-1; 11 bases are shared with TRBD2. Trimming at V came to 6 bases and at J to 0 bases, leaving 17 bases not matched to a gene. This CDR3 contains 20 residues. CDR1 SGHRS and CDR2 YFSETQ come from the germline V gene. Here the CDR3 reads CASTPLGLAGGSSSYNEQFF. The CDR3 DNA reads TGCGCCAGCACCCCACTGGGGCTAGCGGGGGGTTCGAGCTCCTACAATGAGCAGTTCTTC.

This clonotype was seen more than once but under ten times. The rearrangement links TRBV11-2 to TRBJ1-1, with D possibly matching TRBD1 (6 bases). Germline-derived CDR1 and CDR2 are SGHAT and FQNNGV. This CDR3 comprises 16 residues. Trimming left V 4 bases short and J 3 bases short, with 18 bases between. The CDR3 spells CASSSLLQGGDTEAFF. DNA for the CDR3: TGTGCCAGCAGCTCCCTTTTACAGGGAGGGGACACTGAAGCTTTCTTT.

The chain combines TRBV5-1 with TRBJ2-1, with D maybe TRBD1 (6 bases). Germline V gives CDR1 SGHRS, CDR2 YFSETQ. V was trimmed by 2 bases and J by 4 bases, leaving 13 bases between them. The CDR3 totals 15 residues. The DNA of the CDR3 is TGCGCCAGCAGCTTAGATACAGGGAATTACAATGAGCAGTTCTTC. The encoded protein is CASSLDTGNYNEQFF.

This clonotype showed up just a few times. V usage is TRBV7-9 and J usage is TRBJ2-7, with D unresolved. The CDR3 covers 11 residues. Trimming took off 9 bases at V and 3 bases at J, with 9 bases between the two ends. From germline, CDR1 is SEHNR and CDR2 FQNEAQ (reference sequence). CDR3 protein: CASEESYEQYF. The CDR3 nucleotides are TGTGCCAGTGAAGAGAGCTACGAGCAGTACTTC. Looking up the rest from reference TRBV7-9 and TRBJ2-7 gives the full variable domain: DTGVSQNPRHKITKRGQNVTFRCDPISEHNRLYWYRQTLGQGPEFLTYFQNEAQLEKSRLLSDRFSAERPKGSFSTLEIQRTEQGDSAMYLCASEESYEQYFGPGTRLTVT.